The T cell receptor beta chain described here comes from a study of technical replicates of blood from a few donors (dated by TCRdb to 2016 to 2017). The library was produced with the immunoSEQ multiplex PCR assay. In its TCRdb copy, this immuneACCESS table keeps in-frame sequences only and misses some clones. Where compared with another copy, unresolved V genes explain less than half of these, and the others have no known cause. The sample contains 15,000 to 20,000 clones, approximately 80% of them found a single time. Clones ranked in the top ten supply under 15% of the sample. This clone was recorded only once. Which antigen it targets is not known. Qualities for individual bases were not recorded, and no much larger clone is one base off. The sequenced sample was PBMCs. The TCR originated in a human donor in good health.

The CDR3 reads CASSPGGNLGEQYF. The nucleotides read TGTGCCAGCAGCCCCGGGGGAAATTTAGGCGAGCAGTACTTC. Here the chain combines TRBV7-2 and TRBJ2-7; a tentative D match to TRBD2 spans 6 bases. The germline V gene encodes CDR1 SGHTA and CDR2 FQGNSA. From the cysteine up to the phenylalanine, the CDR3 has a length of 14 residues. The retained sequence is limited to the CDR3, 42 bases, with the frame set at the first base. V is reduced by 5 bases and J by 6 bases, leaving a spacing of 17 bases between them.